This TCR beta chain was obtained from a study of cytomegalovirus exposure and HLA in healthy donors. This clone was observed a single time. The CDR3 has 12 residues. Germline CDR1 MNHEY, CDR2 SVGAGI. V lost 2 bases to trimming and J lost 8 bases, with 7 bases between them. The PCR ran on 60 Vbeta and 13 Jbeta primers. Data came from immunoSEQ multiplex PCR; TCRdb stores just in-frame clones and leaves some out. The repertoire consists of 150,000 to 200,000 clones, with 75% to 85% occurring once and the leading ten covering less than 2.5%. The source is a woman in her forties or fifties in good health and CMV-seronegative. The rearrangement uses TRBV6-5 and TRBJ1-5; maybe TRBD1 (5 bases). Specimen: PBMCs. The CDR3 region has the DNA TGTGCCAGCAGTTACCGGGGGGAGCCCCAGCATTTT. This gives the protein CASSYRGEPQHF.